The rows below give T cell receptor beta chains drawn from one sample of a study of cytomegalovirus exposure and HLA in healthy donors. Measured with immunoSEQ multiplex PCR; TCRdb has only the in-frame clones, and not every one. The sample lists 150,000 or so clones; around 83% were seen once. Material: PBMCs. The receptors were gathered from a man aged 45-65 years in good health and CMV-seropositive. The CDR3 runs from the conserved cysteine through the conserved F or W. The D gene is left open where the match is weak. Not all rows give a size; the values are once, few, many and, for expanded clones, a class.

.	TRBV7-9	few	TRBJ2-3	TGTGCCAGCACCCCCCGGCCAGGTAGCACAGATACGCAGTATTTT	CASTPRPGSTDTQYF
TRBD1	TRBV19	.	TRBJ2-7	TGTGCCAGTATCGGGGACAGCCTCTACGAGCAGTACTTC	CASIGDSLYEQYF
.	TRBV18	few	TRBJ2-7	TGTGCCAGCTCACCACCGATCAGGGGCCGTGCCCCCTACGAGCAGTACTTC	CASSPPIRGRAPYEQYF
.	TRBV27	.	TRBJ2-2	TGTGCCAGCAGTCCGCAGTACACCGGGGAGCTGTTTTTT	CASSPQYTGELFF
TRBD1	TRBV9	.	TRBJ2-1	TGTGCCAGCAGCTCGGGACAGGGGGGGTACAATGAGCAGTTCTTC	CASSSGQGGYNEQFF
.	TRBV7-9	.	TRBJ1-6	TGTGCCAGCAGCCCCGGGTCACCCCTCCACTTT	CASSPGSPLHF
TRBD1	TRBV30	few	TRBJ2-5	TGTGCCTGGAGTACAGGGGCAGGAGAGACCCAGTACTTC	CAWSTGAGETQYF
.	TRBV5-4	.	TRBJ2-1	TGTGCCAGCAGCTTGGCCAGGGGGGCGGGGAATGAGCAGTTCTTC	CASSLARGAGNEQFF
.	TRBV27	.	TRBJ1-2	TGTGCCAGCAGTAGGGGGAACTATGGCTACACCTTC	CASSRGNYGYTF
TRBD1	TRBV6-5	.	TRBJ1-2	TGTGCCAGCAGCAAAAATACAGGGGCCATGGGCTACACCTTC	CASSKNTGAMGYTF
TRBD1	TRBV7-9	.	TRBJ1-5	TGTGCCAGCAGCCAGGGACAGGGGAACCAGCCCCAGCATTTT	CASSQGQGNQPQHF
TRBD1	TRBV5-1	.	TRBJ1-3	TGCGCCAGCAGACTCGGGACAGACTCTGGAAACACCATATATTTT	CASRLGTDSGNTIYF
.	TRBV19	.	TRBJ2-7	TGTGCCAGTAGGATGAGCGGTTACCCCTACGAGCAGTACTTC	CASRMSGYPYEQYF
.	TRBV10-3	.	TRBJ1-1	TGTGCCATCATAGCGGCGGAGGGGCGGGAGGCTTTCTTT	CAIIAAEGREAFF
.	TRBV5-1	.	TRBJ2-7	TGCGCCAGCAGCTATGGACAGCCCTACGAGCAGTACTTC	CASSYGQPYEQYF
.	TRBV2	.	TRBJ1-1	TGTGCCAGCAGTGAACGGGGGTTCGCTGAAGCTTTCTTT	CASSERGFAEAFF
.	TRBV5-1	.	TRBJ2-5	TGCGCCAGCAGCAGAACAGGGCCAGGAGAGACCCAGTACTTC	CASSRTGPGETQYF
TRBD1	TRBV7-2	few	TRBJ2-7	TGTGCCAGCAGCCTTTGGGACAGGGGGCGGCACGAGCAGTACTTC	CASSLWDRGRHEQYF
TRBD1	TRBV5-4	.	TRBJ2-3	TGTGCCAGCAGCCTCGGGACAGGGGGAGAAGATACGCAGTATTTT	CASSLGTGGEDTQYF
.	TRBV6-5	.	TRBJ2-3	TGTGCCAGCAGTTACAGAGTTAAGAGCACAGATACGCAGTATTTT	CASSYRVKSTDTQYF
TRBD1	TRBV30	.	TRBJ2-7	TGTGCCTGGGGGACAGGGTATTACGAGCAGTACTTC	CAWGTGYYEQYF
TRBD2	TRBV2	.	TRBJ2-5	TGTGCCAGCAGGACCGGGACTAGCGGGAGTAAGCCCCAAGAGACCCAGTACTTC	CASRTGTSGSKPQETQYF
TRBD2	TRBV28	.	TRBJ2-7	TGTGCCAGCAGTTCTCTCCAAAAGACTAGCGTTCCCTACGAGCAGTACTTC	CASSSLQKTSVPYEQYF
.	TRBV7-9	.	TRBJ1-3	TGTGCCAGCAGCTTGGCTTCTGGAAACACCATATATTTT	CASSLASGNTIYF
.	TRBV7-3	.	TRBJ2-1	TGTGCCAGCAGCCCCACAGGCTCCGACAATGAGCAGTTCTTC	CASSPTGSDNEQFF
.	TRBV10-1	.	TRBJ2-5	TGCGCCAGCAGTGACTCTAGGTCAGAGACCCAGTACTTC	CASSDSRSETQYF
TRBD1	TRBV2	few	TRBJ2-2	TGTGCCAGCATTAAAGACAGGGGCACTATAAACACCGGGGAGCTGTTTTTT	CASIKDRGTINTGELFF
.	TRBV2	.	TRBJ1-4	TGTGCCAGCAGGCAACAGGGTGGTCATGAAAAACTGTTTTTT	CASRQQGGHEKLFF